This note documents a single TCR beta chain sequence. Its antigen is as yet unknown. Germline values: CDR1 SQVTM, CDR2 ANQGSEA. V was shortened by 6 bases and J by 9 bases, with 17 bases between the two germline ends. The CDR3 totals 12 residues. The sample belongs to a study of T cells in Graves' hyperthyroidism and ophthalmopathy. There were TCR beta CDR3 regions amplified from RNA transcripts. An initial round of RT-PCR targeting the TCR CDR3 relied on the HTBI primer set. MiXCR, run by TCRdb on the multiplex PCR reads, gives a single entry per CDR3 protein. The sample yields about 700,000 distinct CDR3 sequences, 45% seen once. The study excluded patients with uncontrolled infection, other autoimmune disease, pregnancy or lactation. Thyroid ultrasound and orbital computed tomography, with clinical symptoms and serum thyroxine and TRAb, informed diagnoses. Study-level findings and limits: Most clonotypes expanded in thyroid above 0.001 were likewise present in blood. Ophthalmopathy, which appeared later, was predicted by the model a median 6.5 months before onset.

The V gene is TRBV29-1, the J gene TRBJ1-1, with a possible D match to TRBD1 (6 bases). This TCR came from an adult man with Graves' disease, either hyperthyroidism or ophthalmopathy (not recorded which). Sequencing was done on a sample of peripheral blood or thyroid tissue (not recorded which). CDR3 in DNA: TGCAGCGTCCAACCGGGGGCTAACCAAGCTTTCTTT. This codes for CSVQPGANQAFF.